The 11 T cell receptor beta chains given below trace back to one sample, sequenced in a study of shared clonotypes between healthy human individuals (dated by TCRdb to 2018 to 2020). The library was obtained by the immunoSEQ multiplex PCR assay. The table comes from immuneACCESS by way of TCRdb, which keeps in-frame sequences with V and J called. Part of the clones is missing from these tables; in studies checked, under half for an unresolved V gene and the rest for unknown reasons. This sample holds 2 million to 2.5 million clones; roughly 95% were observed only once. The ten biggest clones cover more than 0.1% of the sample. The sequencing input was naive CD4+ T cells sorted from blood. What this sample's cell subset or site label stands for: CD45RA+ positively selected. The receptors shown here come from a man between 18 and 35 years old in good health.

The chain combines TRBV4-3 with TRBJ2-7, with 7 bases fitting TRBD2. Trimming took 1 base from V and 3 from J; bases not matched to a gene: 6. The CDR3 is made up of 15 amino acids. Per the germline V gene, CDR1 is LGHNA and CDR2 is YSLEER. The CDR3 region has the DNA TGCGCCAGCAGCCAAGGTCGACTAGCTTACTACGAGCAGTACTTC. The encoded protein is CASSQGRLAYYEQYF.

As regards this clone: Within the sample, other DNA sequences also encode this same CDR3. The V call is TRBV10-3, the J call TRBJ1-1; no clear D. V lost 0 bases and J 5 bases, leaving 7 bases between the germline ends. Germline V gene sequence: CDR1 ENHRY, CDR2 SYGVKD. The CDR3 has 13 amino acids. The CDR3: CAISESRGTEAFF. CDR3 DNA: TGTGCCATCAGTGAGTCGCGTGGAACTGAAGCTTTCTTT.

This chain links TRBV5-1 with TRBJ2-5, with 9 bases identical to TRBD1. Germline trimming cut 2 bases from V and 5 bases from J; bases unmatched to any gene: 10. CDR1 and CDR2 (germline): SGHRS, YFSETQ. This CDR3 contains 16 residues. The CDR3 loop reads CASSFNGQGIKETQYF. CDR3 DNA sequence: TGCGCCAGCAGCTTTAACGGACAGGGGATAAAGGAGACCCAGTACTTC.

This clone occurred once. The CDR3, as DNA: TGTGCCAGCAGTGAAGCGTGGGAGCAGTACTTC. Encoded protein: CASSEAWEQYF. V and J are TRBV6-5 and TRBJ2-7, with D uncertain. From germline, CDR1 is MNHEY and CDR2 SVGAGI. The CDR3 has 11 residues. Trimming removed 5 bases from V and 7 bases from J, with 9 bases in between.

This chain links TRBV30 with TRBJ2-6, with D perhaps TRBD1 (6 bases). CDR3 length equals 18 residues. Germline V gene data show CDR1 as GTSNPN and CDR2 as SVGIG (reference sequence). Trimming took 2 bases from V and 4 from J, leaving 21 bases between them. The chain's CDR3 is CAWSTRDINLMGANVLTF. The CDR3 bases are TGTGCCTGGAGTACCCGGGACATTAATCTTATGGGGGCCAACGTCCTGACTTTC.

The CDR3 protein is CASSYSADRAYNEQFF. In nucleotides, the CDR3 is TGTGCCAGCAGTTACTCTGCCGACAGGGCCTACAATGAGCAGTTCTTC. The V gene is TRBV6-5, the J gene TRBJ2-1, with TRBD1 identical over 7 bases. The CDR3 has 16 amino acids. The V gene end was trimmed by 0 bases and the J gene end by 2 bases; junction bases not matched to a gene: 4. Germline V CDR1 and CDR2: MNHEY, SVGAGI.

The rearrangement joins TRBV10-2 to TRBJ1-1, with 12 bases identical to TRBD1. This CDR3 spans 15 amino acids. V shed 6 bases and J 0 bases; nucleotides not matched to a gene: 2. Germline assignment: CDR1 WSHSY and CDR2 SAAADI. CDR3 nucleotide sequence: TGCGCCAGCAGGGGGACAGGGGGCATGAACACTGAAGCTTTCTTT. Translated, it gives CASRGTGGMNTEAFF.

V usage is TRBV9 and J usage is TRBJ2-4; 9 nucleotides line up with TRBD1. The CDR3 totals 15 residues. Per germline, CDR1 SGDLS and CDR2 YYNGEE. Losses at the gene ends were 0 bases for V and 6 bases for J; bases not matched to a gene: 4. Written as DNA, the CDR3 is TGTGCCAGCAGCGTAGCCGGACAGGGGAGAAACATTCAGTACTTC. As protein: CASSVAGQGRNIQYF. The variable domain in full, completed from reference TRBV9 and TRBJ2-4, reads DSGVTQTPKHLITATGQRVTLRCSPRSGDLSVYWYQQSLDQGLQFLIQYYNGEERAKGNILERFSAQQFPDLHSELNLSSLELGDSALYFCASSVAGQGRNIQYFGAGTRLSVL.

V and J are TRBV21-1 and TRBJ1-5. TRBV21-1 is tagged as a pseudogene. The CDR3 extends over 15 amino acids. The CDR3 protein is CASSKALNGGQPQHF. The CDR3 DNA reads TGTGCCAGCAGCAAAGCTCTAAACGGAGGTCAGCCCCAGCATTTT.

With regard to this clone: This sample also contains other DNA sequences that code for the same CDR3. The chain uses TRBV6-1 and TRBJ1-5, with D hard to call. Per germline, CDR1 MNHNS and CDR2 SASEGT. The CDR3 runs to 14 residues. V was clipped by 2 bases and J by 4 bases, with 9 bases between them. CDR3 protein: CASSETRGNQPQHF. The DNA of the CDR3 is TGTGCCAGCAGTGAAACTCGGGGAAATCAGCCCCAGCATTTT.

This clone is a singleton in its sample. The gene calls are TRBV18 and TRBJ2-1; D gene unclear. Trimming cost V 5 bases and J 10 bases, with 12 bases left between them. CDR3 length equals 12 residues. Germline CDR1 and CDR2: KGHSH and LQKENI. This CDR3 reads CASSTRVGEQFF. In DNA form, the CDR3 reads TGTGCCAGCTCAACACGGGTTGGCGAGCAGTTCTTC.